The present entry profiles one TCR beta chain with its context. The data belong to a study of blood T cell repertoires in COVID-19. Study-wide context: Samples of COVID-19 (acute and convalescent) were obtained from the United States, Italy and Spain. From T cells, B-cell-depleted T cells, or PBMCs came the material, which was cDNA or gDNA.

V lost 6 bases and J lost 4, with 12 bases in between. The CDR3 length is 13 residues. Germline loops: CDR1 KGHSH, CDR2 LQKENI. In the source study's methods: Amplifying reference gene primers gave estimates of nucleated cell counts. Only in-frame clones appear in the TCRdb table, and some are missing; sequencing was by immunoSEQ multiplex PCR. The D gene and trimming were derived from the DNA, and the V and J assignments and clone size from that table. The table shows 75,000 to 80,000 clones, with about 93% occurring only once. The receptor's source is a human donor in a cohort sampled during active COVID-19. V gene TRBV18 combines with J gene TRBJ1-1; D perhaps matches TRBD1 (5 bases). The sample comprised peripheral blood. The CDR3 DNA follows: TGTGCCAGCTCGCCGGGGGAAAGCACTGAAGCTTTCTTT. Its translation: CASSPGESTEAFF.